This T cell receptor (beta chain) came from a study of control samples from healthy donors and cancer patients. Germline CDR1 SGHTA, CDR2 FQGTGA. This CDR3 region has 13 residues. V was cut by 2 bases and J by 7 bases, with 8 bases left in between. The assay was immunoSEQ multiplex PCR, and TCRdb's table has in-frame clones only and misses some. The sample consists of roughly 200,000 clones, 80% to 95% of them appearing once. Material: blood. This sequence was found in a man aged 18 to 30 in good health. This chain links TRBV7-3 with TRBJ1-4, with D perhaps matching TRBD1 (5 bases). This CDR3 is CASSLHGGEKLFF. The CDR3 bases are TGTGCCAGCAGCTTACATGGGGGTGAAAAACTGTTTTTT.